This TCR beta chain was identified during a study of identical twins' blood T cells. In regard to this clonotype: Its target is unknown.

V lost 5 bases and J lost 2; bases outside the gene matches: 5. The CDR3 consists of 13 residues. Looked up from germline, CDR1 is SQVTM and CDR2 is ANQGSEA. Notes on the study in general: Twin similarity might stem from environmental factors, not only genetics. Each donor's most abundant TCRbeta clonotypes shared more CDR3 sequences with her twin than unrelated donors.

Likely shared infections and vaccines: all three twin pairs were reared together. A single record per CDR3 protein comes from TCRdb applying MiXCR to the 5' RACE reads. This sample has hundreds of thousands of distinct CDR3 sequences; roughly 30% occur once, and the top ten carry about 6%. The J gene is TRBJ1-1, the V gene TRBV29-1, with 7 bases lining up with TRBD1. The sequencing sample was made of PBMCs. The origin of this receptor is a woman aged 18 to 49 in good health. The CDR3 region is CSVTRTGNTEAFF. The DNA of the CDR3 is TGCAGCGTTACGAGGACAGGAAACACTGAAGCTTTCTTT.